This T cell receptor (beta chain) was obtained from a study of neurological immune-mediated disorders. Study-level information: The approximately 34 multiple sclerosis patients comprised around 31 relapsing-remitting and 3 secondary progressive cases. Study-wide results and limits: A possible signature was seen in one related-CDR3 cluster, into which phylogenetic grouping placed the repertoires of 18 of 34 multiple sclerosis patients. No CDR3 amino acid sequences were shared by expanded clones across subjects, suggesting private repertoires in all groups.

This clonotype was found a few times. Its specificity is not known. Preparation of the unsorted libraries drew on 2 million PBMCs stored at -80 C. TCRdb ran MiXCR on the 5' RACE reads and lists one entry per CDR3 protein. Among some 66,000 distinct CDR3 sequences, 4.5% were seen once, and the ten largest hold less than 8%. Germline values: CDR1 DFQATT, CDR2 SNEGSKA (reference sequence). V shed 1 base and J shed 5 bases, with 14 bases lying between them. The CDR3 totals 15 residues. The specimen was PBMCs. This rearrangement joins TRBV20-1 to TRBJ1-4; D uncertain. The clonotype originates from a man aged 25-40 years with multiple sclerosis. The CDR3 is CSARGGFGRNEKLFF. Written as DNA, the CDR3 is TGCAGTGCTAGAGGAGGATTCGGACGGAATGAAAAACTGTTTTTT.